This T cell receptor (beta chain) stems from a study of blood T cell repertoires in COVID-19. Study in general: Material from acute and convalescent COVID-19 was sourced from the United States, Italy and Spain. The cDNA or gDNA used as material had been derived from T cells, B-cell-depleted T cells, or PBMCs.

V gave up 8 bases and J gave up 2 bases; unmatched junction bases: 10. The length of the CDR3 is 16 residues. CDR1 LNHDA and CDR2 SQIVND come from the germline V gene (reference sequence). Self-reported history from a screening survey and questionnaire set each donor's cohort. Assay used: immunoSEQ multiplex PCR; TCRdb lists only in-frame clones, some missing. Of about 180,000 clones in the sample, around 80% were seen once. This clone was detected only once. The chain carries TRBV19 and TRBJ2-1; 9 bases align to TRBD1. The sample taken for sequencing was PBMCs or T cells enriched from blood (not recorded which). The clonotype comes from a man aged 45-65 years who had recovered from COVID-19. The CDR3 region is CASRSSRDRAYNEQFF. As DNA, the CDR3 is TGTGCCAGTCGGTCGAGCCGGGACAGGGCCTACAATGAGCAGTTCTTC.